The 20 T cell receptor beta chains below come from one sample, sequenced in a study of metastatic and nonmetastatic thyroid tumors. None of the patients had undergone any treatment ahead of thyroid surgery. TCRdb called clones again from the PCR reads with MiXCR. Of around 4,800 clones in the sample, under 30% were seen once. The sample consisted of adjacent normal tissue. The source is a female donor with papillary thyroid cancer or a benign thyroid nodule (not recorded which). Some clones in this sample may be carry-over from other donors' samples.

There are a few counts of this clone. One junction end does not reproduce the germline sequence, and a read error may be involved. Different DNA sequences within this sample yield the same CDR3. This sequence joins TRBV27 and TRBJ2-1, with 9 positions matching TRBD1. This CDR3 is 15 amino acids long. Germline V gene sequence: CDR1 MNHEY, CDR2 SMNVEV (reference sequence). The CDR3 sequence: CASSSPGQGYNEQFF. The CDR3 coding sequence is TGCGCCAGCAGCTCTCCGGGACAGGGATACAATGAGCAGTTCTTC.

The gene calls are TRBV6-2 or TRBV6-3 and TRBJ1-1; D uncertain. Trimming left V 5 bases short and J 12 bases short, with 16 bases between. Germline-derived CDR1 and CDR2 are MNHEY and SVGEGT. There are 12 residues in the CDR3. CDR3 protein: CASSPPQKGTFF. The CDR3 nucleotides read TGTGCCAGCAGTCCCCCGCAAAAAGGAACTTTCTTT.

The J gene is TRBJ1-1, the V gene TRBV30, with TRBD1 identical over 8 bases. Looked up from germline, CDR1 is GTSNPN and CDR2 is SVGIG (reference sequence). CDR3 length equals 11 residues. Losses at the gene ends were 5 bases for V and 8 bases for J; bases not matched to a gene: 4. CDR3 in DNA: TGTGCCTGGCAAACAGGGGGAGAAGCTTTCTTT. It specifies CAWQTGGEAFF.

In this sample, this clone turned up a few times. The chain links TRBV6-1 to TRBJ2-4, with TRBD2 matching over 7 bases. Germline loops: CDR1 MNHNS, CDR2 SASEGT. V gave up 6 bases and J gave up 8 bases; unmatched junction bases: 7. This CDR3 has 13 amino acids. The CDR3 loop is CASSSGTEDIQYF. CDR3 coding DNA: TGTGCCAGCAGCAGCGGGACTGAGGACATTCAGTACTTC.

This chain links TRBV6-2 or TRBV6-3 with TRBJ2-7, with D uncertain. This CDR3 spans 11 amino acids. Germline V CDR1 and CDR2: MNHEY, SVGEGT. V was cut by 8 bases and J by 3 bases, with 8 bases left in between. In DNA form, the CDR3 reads TGTGCCAGCGGGCCCAACTACGAGCAGTACTTC. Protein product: CASGPNYEQYF.

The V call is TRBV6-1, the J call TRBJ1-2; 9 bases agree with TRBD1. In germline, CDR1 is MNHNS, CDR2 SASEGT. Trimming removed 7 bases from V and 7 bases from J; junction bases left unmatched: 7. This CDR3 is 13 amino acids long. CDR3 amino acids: CASTKGDRVGYTF. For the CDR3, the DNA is TGTGCCAGCACCAAAGGGGACAGGGTTGGCTACACCTTC.

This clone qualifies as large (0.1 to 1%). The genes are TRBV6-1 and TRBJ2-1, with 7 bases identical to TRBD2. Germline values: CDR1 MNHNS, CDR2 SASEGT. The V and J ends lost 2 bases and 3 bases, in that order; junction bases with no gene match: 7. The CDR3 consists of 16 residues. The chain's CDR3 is CASSERAAGDYNEQFF. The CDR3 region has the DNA TGTGCCAGCAGTGAACGCGCGGCGGGGGACTACAATGAGCAGTTCTTC.

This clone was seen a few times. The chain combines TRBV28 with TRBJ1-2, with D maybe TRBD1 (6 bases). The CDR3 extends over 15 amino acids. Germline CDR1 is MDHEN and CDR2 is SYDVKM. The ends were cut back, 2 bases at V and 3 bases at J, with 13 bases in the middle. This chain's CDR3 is CASSLGPKGDYGYTF. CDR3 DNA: TGTGCCAGCAGTTTAGGCCCTAAGGGGGACTATGGCTACACCTTC.

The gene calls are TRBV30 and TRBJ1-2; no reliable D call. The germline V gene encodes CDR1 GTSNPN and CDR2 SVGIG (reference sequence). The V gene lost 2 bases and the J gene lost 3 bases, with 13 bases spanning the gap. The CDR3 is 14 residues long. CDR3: CAWSSLGGDYGYTF. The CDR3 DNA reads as TGTGCCTGGAGTTCTCTGGGCGGGGACTATGGCTACACCTTC.

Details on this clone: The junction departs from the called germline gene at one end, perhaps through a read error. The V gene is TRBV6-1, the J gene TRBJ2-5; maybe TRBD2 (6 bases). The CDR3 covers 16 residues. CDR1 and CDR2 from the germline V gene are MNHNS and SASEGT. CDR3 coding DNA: TGTGCCAGCATGTCCGGAGCGGAGGGAACACAAGCGACCCAGTACTTC. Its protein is CASMSGAEGTQATQYF.

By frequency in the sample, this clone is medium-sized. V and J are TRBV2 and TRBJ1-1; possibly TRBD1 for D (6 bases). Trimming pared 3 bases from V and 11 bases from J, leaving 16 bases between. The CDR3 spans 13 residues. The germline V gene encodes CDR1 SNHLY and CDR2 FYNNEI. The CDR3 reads CASSENRADIAFF. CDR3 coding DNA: TGTGCCAGCAGTGAGAACAGGGCTGATATTGCTTTCTTT.

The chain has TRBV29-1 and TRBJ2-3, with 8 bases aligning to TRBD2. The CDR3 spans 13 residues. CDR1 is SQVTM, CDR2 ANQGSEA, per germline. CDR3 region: CGNTGTRADTQYF. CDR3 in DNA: TGCGGCAACACCGGGACTAGAGCAGATACGCAGTATTTT.

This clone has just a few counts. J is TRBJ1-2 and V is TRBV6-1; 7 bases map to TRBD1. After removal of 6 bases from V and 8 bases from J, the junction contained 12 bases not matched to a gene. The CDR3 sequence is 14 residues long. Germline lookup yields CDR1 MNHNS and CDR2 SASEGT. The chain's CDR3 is CASRSSGQGGGYTF. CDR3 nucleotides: TGTGCCAGCAGATCCTCGGGGCAGGGGGGAGGCTACACCTTC.

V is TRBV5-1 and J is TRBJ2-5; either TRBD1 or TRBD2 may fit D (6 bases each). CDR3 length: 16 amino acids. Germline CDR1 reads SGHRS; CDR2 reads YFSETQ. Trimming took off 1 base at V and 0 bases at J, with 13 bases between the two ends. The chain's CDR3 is CASSLLGGRDQETQYF. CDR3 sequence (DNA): TGCGCCAGCAGCTTGCTCGGGGGCCGTGACCAAGAGACCCAGTACTTC.

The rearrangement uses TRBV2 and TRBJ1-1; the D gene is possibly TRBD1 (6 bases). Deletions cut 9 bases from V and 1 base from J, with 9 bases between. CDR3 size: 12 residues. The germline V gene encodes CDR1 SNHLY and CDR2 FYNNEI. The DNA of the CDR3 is TGTGCCAGTAAACAGGGGAACACTGAAGCTTTCTTT. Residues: CASKQGNTEAFF.

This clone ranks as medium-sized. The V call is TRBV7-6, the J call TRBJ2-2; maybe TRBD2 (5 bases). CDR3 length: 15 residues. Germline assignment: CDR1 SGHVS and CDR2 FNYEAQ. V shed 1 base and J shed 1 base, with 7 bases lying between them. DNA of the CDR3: TGTGCCAGCAGCTTAGGTGGAGGGAACACCGGGGAGCTGTTTTTT. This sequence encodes CASSLGGGNTGELFF.

The CDR3 here is CASSPRTTLHSGNTIYF. In nucleotides, the CDR3 is TGTGCCAGCAGCCCGCGAACTACATTACACTCTGGAAACACCATATATTTT. The rearrangement uses TRBV9 and TRBJ1-3, with D unresolved. The germline V and J ends were trimmed by 4 bases and 0 bases, with 17 bases remaining between them. There are 17 residues in the CDR3. Germline V gives CDR1 SGDLS, CDR2 YYNGEE. The full variable domain, its missing parts supplied by reference TRBV9 and TRBJ1-3, is DSGVTQTPKHLITATGQRVTLRCSPRSGDLSVYWYQQSLDQGLQFLIQYYNGEERAKGNILERFSAQQFPDLHSELNLSSLELGDSALYFCASSPRTTLHSGNTIYFGEGSWLTVV.

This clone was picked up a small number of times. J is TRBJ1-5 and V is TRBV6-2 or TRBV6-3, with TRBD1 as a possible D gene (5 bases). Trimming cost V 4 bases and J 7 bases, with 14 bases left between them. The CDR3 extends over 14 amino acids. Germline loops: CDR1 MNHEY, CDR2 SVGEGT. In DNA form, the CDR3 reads TGTGCCAGCAGTTGGTGGCAGGGTGTACAGCCCCAGCATTTT. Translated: CASSWWQGVQPQHF.

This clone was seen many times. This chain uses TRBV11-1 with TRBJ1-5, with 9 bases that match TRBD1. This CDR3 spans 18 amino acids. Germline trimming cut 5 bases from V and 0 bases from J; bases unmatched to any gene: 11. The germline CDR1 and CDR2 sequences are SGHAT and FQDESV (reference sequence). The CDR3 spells CASSPGTGSEYSNQPQHF. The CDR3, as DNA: TGTGCCAGCAGCCCCGGGACAGGGAGCGAATATAGCAATCAGCCCCAGCATTTT.

The chain's CDR3 is CASSDGGGTQYF. The CDR3 bases are TGTGCCAGCAGTGATGGGGGGGGTACGCAGTATTTT. The gene calls are TRBV6-1 and TRBJ2-3, with TRBD2 identical over 7 bases. Germline-derived CDR1 and CDR2 are MNHNS and SASEGT. This CDR3 region has 12 residues. Trimming cost V 3 bases and J 8 bases; bases outside gene matches: 2.